A single sample gave rise to the 23 T cell receptor beta chains below, sequenced in a study of cytomegalovirus exposure and HLA in healthy donors (dated 2017 in TCRdb). The library was built by means of the immunoSEQ multiplex PCR assay. For the multiplex PCR, a mixture combining 60 forward primers for TCR Vbeta segments and 13 reverse primers for TCR Jbeta segments was used. The clones in this table, taken by TCRdb from immuneACCESS, are in-frame only. Not every clone is retained; where verified, under half of the shortfall comes from an unresolved V gene, and the cause of the rest is unknown. The table of this sample itemizes 60,000 or so clones. Together, the top ten hold 2.1% of the sample. What was sequenced was PBMCs. The receptor source for this set is a woman under 30 in good health and CMV-seronegative.

The rearrangement uses TRBV19 and TRBJ2-1; TRBD2 matches at 9 bases. The CDR3 runs 16 residues. The trim removed 3 bases at V and 4 bases at J, leaving 7 bases unmatched. CDR1 and CDR2 from the germline V gene are LNHDA and SQIVND (reference sequence). In nucleotides, the CDR3 is TGTGCCAGTAGTATTATGGTTCTAGCGGGGTACAATGAGCAGTTCTTC. This gives the protein CASSIMVLAGYNEQFF.

The chain carries TRBV13 and TRBJ2-7; 12 bases map to TRBD1. J lost 2 bases, V lost 5 bases, and 16 bases had no gene match. Germline CDR1 PRHDT, CDR2 FYEKMQ (reference sequence). The CDR3 spans 19 residues. CDR3 loop: CASSMNRDRGRPPPYEQYF. The CDR3 nucleotides read TGTGCCAGCAGCATGAACCGGGACAGGGGGCGTCCACCCCCCTACGAGCAGTACTTC. Full variable domain (missing parts from reference TRBV13 and TRBJ2-7): AAGVIQSPRHLIKEKRETATLKCYPIPRHDTVYWYQQGPGQDPQFLISFYEKMQSDKGSIPDRFSAQQFSDYHSELNMSSLELGDSALYFCASSMNRDRGRPPPYEQYFGPGTRLTVT.

This clone registers medium-sized by frequency. The chain has TRBV6-1 and TRBJ2-7; TRBD1 matches 11 bases. CDR3 length: 15 amino acids. With V trimmed by 0 bases and J by 7 bases, 5 bases remained unmatched. Germline V gene data show CDR1 as MNHNS and CDR2 as SASEGT. CDR3 protein: CASSEAEDRGQEQYF. The CDR3 coding sequence is TGTGCCAGCAGTGAAGCGGAGGACAGGGGGCAGGAGCAGTACTTC.

The chain employs TRBV10-1 and TRBJ2-3; D not certain. Trimming pared 5 bases from V and 2 bases from J, leaving 8 bases between. The germline V gene encodes CDR1 WNHNN and CDR2 SYGVQD (reference sequence). The CDR3 covers 13 residues. The CDR3 protein is CASSPDNTDTQYF. The DNA for the CDR3 is TGCGCCAGCAGTCCAGACAACACAGATACGCAGTATTTT.

The chain has TRBV5-6 and TRBJ2-3, with TRBD1 as a possible D gene (6 bases). From germline, CDR1 is SGHDT and CDR2 YYEEEE. Trimming removed 3 bases at V and 2 bases at J, with 13 bases between. This CDR3 spans 15 amino acids. The CDR3 coding sequence is TGTGCCAGCAGCTCCTTGGACAGAGACACAGATACGCAGTATTTT. It translates to CASSSLDRDTDTQYF.

The rearrangement links TRBV27 to TRBJ1-4, with D hard to call. The CDR3 consists of 14 residues. Germline values: CDR1 MNHEY, CDR2 SMNVEV (reference sequence). V was cut by 6 bases and J by 8 bases, with 16 bases left in between. As DNA, the CDR3 is TGTGCCAGCAGCAGAACCGGAGCGGGGGAAAAACTGTTTTTT. It is translated as CASSRTGAGEKLFF.

This rearrangement joins TRBV28 to TRBJ1-2, with D tentatively TRBD1 (5 bases). The CDR3 loop spans 12 amino acids. Germline CDR1 reads MDHEN; CDR2 reads SYDVKM. V lost 6 bases to trimming and J lost 8 bases, with 13 bases between them. This CDR3 reads CASSALGEGYTF. The DNA of the CDR3 is TGTGCCAGCAGCGCCCTAGGGGAAGGCTACACCTTC.

The chain carries TRBV5-5 and TRBJ2-7; 7 nucleotides agree with TRBD1. In germline, CDR1 is SGHKS, CDR2 YYEKEE (reference sequence). Losses at the gene ends were 6 bases for V and 3 bases for J; bases not matched to a gene: 6. The CDR3 is made up of 13 amino acids. CDR3 bases: TGTGCCAGCACCCTCCGGGACAGCTACGAGCAGTACTTC. Its protein is CASTLRDSYEQYF. Full variable domain (remainder filled in from reference TRBV5-5 and TRBJ2-7): DAGVTQSPTHLIKTRGQQVTLRCSPISGHKSVSWYQQVLGQGPQFIFQYYEKEERGRGNFPDRFSARQFPNYSSELNVNALLLGDSALYLCASTLRDSYEQYFGPGTRLTVT.

This chain joins TRBV7-6 and TRBJ1-2; 12 nucleotides align to TRBD1. The V gene end was trimmed by 1 base and the J gene end by 7 bases; junction bases not matched to a gene: 7. The CDR3 is made up of 16 amino acids. Germline V gene data show CDR1 as SGHVS and CDR2 as FNYEAQ. The CDR3 sequence: CASSLDSGQGALGYTF. CDR3 DNA sequence: TGTGCCAGCAGCTTAGATTCGGGACAGGGGGCGCTTGGCTACACCTTC.

The chain is built from TRBV5-1 and TRBJ2-1; 8 bases fit TRBD2. Germline trimming cut 0 bases from V and 5 bases from J; bases unmatched to any gene: 4. This CDR3 is built from 15 residues. CDR1 and CDR2 (germline): SGHRS, YFSETQ. CDR3: CASSLALAGNNEQFF. The CDR3 DNA sequence: TGCGCCAGCAGCTTGGCCCTAGCGGGTAACAATGAGCAGTTCTTC.

J is TRBJ2-1 and V is TRBV5-1, with D tentatively TRBD1 (5 bases). Germline assignment: CDR1 SGHRS and CDR2 YFSETQ. CDR3 size: 14 residues. Trimming removed 0 bases from V and 10 bases from J, with 14 bases in between. CDR3 coding DNA: TGCGCCAGCAGCTTGGACATCCCAAACAGGGAGCAGTTCTTC. It translates to CASSLDIPNREQFF. Looking up the rest from reference TRBV5-1 and TRBJ2-1 gives the full variable domain: KAGVTQTPRYLIKTRGQQVTLSCSPISGHRSVSWYQQTPGQGLQFLFEYFSETQRNKGNFPGRFSGRQFSNSRSEMNVSTLELGDSALYLCASSLDIPNREQFFGPGTRLTVL.

The chain combines TRBV4-2 with TRBJ1-5, with D possibly TRBD1 on 6 matching bases. The V end lost 1 base, the J end lost 7 bases, and 23 bases lay between the germline ends. The CDR3 has 18 residues. Germline CDR1 is LGHNA and CDR2 is YNFKEQ. CDR3 coding DNA: TGTGCCAGCAGCCAAGGGACATACACGACAGGACTCGCCCAGCCCCAGCATTTT. Amino acids: CASSQGTYTTGLAQPQHF.

The chain is built from TRBV19 and TRBJ2-7; a possible D gene is TRBD2 (5 bases). V lost 3 bases, J lost 2 bases, and 11 bases lay in between. Germline CDR1 and CDR2: LNHDA and SQIVND (reference sequence). CDR3 length: 14 residues. DNA for the CDR3: TGTGCCAGTAGTATCGGGGTCTGGACCTACGAGCAGTACTTC. Amino acid sequence: CASSIGVWTYEQYF.

The chain uses TRBV4-1 and TRBJ1-2, with D tentatively TRBD1 (5 bases). With 2 bases removed from V and 1 base from J, the gap between germline ends came to 11 bases. The CDR3 runs to 15 residues. The germline V gene has CDR1 MGHRA and CDR2 YSYEKL. As DNA, the CDR3 is TGCGCCAGCAGCCAACAGGTGGGGGGTAACTATGGCTACACCTTC. Its protein product is CASSQQVGGNYGYTF.

With respect to this clone: The same CDR3 arises from other DNA sequences in this sample as well. The chain couples TRBV5-1 to TRBJ2-7, with D possibly TRBD1 on 6 matching bases. The CDR3 has 13 amino acids. Trimming took 4 bases from V and 6 from J, leaving 14 bases between them. Germline loops: CDR1 SGHRS, CDR2 YFSETQ. The CDR3 sequence is CASSPATGREQYF. The DNA for the CDR3 is TGCGCCAGCAGCCCCGCAACAGGGCGCGAGCAGTACTTC.

The chain couples TRBV2 to TRBJ2-7, with 9 bases aligning to TRBD1. V gave up 4 bases and J gave up 3 bases; unmatched junction bases: 7. Germline lookup yields CDR1 SNHLY and CDR2 FYNNEI. The CDR3 is 15 residues long. CDR3 sequence (DNA): TGTGCCAGCAGTGGGGGACAGGGAATCGTCTACGAGCAGTACTTC. It translates to CASSGGQGIVYEQYF.

The CDR3 region has the DNA TGCGCCAGCAGCTTACCCATAGCGGGAGGGCGGGAGACCCAGTACTTC. Protein sequence: CASSLPIAGGRETQYF. The chain joins TRBV5-1 to TRBJ2-5; 11 nucleotides agree with TRBD2. The CDR3 spans 16 residues. The germline V gene encodes CDR1 SGHRS and CDR2 YFSETQ. The J segment lost 5 bases and the V segment lost 2 bases, leaving 8 bases of the junction unmatched. Looking up the rest from reference TRBV5-1 and TRBJ2-5 gives the full variable domain: KAGVTQTPRYLIKTRGQQVTLSCSPISGHRSVSWYQQTPGQGLQFLFEYFSETQRNKGNFPGRFSGRQFSNSRSEMNVSTLELGDSALYLCASSLPIAGGRETQYFGPGTRLLVL.

The chain carries TRBV4-2 and TRBJ2-1, with D unclear. Germline CDR1 and CDR2: LGHNA and YNFKEQ. The CDR3 is made up of 14 amino acids. V lost 4 bases, J lost 0 bases, and 7 bases lay in between. This CDR3 reads CASSPTPSYNEQFF. CDR3 bases: TGTGCCAGCAGCCCGACACCCTCCTACAATGAGCAGTTCTTC.

V usage is TRBV6-1 and J usage is TRBJ2-5; 7 bases are shared with TRBD1. The CDR3 length is 14 residues. The V gene's germline CDR1 is MNHNS and CDR2 SASEGT. Trimming took 1 base from V and 5 from J; bases not matched to a gene: 4. The CDR3 DNA is TGTGCCAGCAGTGAAGGAGGGGGCGCGGAGACCCAGTACTTC. It translates to CASSEGGGAETQYF.

The rearrangement uses TRBV4-1 and TRBJ1-2; 8 positions match TRBD1. V shed 1 base, J shed 11 bases, and the junction held 15 bases outside the gene matches. The length of the CDR3 is 16 residues. Germline CDR1 reads MGHRA; CDR2 reads YSYEKL. The CDR3 region has the DNA TGCGCCAGCAGCCAAGTTCTTAGAGGTACAGGGGGAGATTACACCTTC. Its protein is CASSQVLRGTGGDYTF.

The chain joins TRBV5-1 to TRBJ1-4, with TRBD1 matching 10 bases. The V gene's germline CDR1 is SGHRS and CDR2 YFSETQ. The V segment lost 2 bases and the J segment 8 bases; nucleotides outside the gene matches: 9. The CDR3 sequence is 16 residues long. The chain's CDR3 is CASSLPTGTGEEKLFF. The CDR3 nucleotides are TGCGCCAGCAGCTTACCGACCGGGACAGGGGAAGAAAAACTGTTTTTT.

J is TRBJ1-1 and V is TRBV7-2; 9 positions match TRBD1. Unmatched junction bases numbered 9, after V lost 6 bases and J lost 1 base. CDR1 and CDR2 from the germline V gene are SGHTA and FQGNSA. The CDR3 loop spans 16 amino acids. The CDR3: CASSLVPGQGNTEAFF. CDR3 DNA: TGTGCCAGCAGTCTAGTACCGGGACAGGGGAACACTGAAGCTTTCTTT.

The chain employs TRBV11-2 and TRBJ2-7, with TRBD1 matching 7 bases. Germline values: CDR1 SGHAT, CDR2 FQNNGV. Losses at the gene ends were 5 bases for V and 1 base for J; bases not matched to a gene: 2. The CDR3 sequence is 13 residues long. The CDR3 coding sequence is TGTGCCAGCAGCACGGGACAGTCCTACGAGCAGTACTTC. It yields the protein CASSTGQSYEQYF. Using reference TRBV11-2 and TRBJ2-7 for the parts outside the CDR3, the full variable domain is EAGVAQSPRYKIIEKRQSVAFWCNPISGHATLYWYQQILGQGPKLLIQFQNNGVVDDSQLPKDRFSAERLKGVDSTLKIQPAKLEDSAVYLCASSTGQSYEQYFGPGTRLTVT.